This entry lists 29 T cell receptor beta chains sequenced from one sample in a study of cytomegalovirus exposure and HLA in healthy donors. The PCR had 60 Vbeta and 13 Jbeta primers. The table came from immunoSEQ multiplex PCR; TCRdb's copy has only in-frame clones and leaves some out. The table lists 250,000 to 300,000 clones, nearly 95% of them singletons, with 1.7% in the top ten. Specimen: PBMCs. The source is a girl aged 2-10 years in good health and CMV-seronegative.

The genes are TRBV18 and TRBJ2-7; 7 nucleotides line up with TRBD1. The CDR3 is made up of 15 amino acids. CDR1 is KGHSH, CDR2 LQKENI, per germline. With V trimmed by 5 bases and J by 0 bases, 7 bases remained unmatched. The CDR3 region has the DNA TGTGCCAGCTCAAAAGACAGGGCTAGCTCCTACGAGCAGTACTTC. Encoded protein: CASSKDRASSYEQYF.

This chain connects TRBV27 to TRBJ2-1; TRBD1 agrees at 9 bases. The CDR3 runs 12 residues. V was pared by 3 bases and J by 14 bases, with 5 bases of the junction left unmatched. CDR1 is MNHEY and CDR2 is SMNVEV in the germline V gene (reference sequence). This chain's CDR3 is CASSFLQGAKFF. The CDR3 DNA reads as TGTGCCAGCAGTTTCCTACAGGGGGCAAAGTTCTTC.

The chain couples TRBV30 to TRBJ1-2; D unclear. V dropped 2 bases and J dropped 7 bases, with 8 bases sitting between them. CDR3 length: 11 amino acids. Germline-derived CDR1 and CDR2 are GTSNPN and SVGIG (reference sequence). CDR3 DNA: TGTGCCTGGAGTCTTACAGCTGGCTACACCTTC. Residues: CAWSLTAGYTF.

The genes are TRBV7-8 and TRBJ2-1; 13 nucleotides match TRBD2. Germline CDR1 and CDR2: SGHVS and FQNEAQ. There are 16 residues in the CDR3. The V and J ends lost 5 bases and 7 bases, in that order; junction bases with no gene match: 8. In nucleotides, the CDR3 is TGTGCCAGCAGCCCACCGACTAGCGGGAGGTCTAATGAGCAGTTCTTC. It is translated as CASSPPTSGRSNEQFF.

This chain connects TRBV7-2 to TRBJ2-3; no firm D call. CDR1 and CDR2 (germline): SGHTA, FQGNSA. V gave up 2 bases and J gave up 2 bases, with 11 bases separating them. The CDR3 covers 15 residues. The CDR3, as DNA: TGTGCCAGCAGCTTATCGGCGGCTACCACAGATACGCAGTATTTT. Its protein is CASSLSAATTDTQYF.

The chain couples TRBV15 to TRBJ2-5, with 13 bases identical to TRBD2. Trimming cost V 7 bases and J 3 bases; bases outside gene matches: 5. This CDR3 is 15 amino acids long. From germline, CDR1 is LNHNV and CDR2 YYDKDF (reference sequence). The CDR3 region has the DNA TGTGCCACCACCCCCGGACTAGCGGGAGAAGAGACCCAGTACTTC. It specifies CATTPGLAGEETQYF.

V is TRBV9 and J is TRBJ1-1, with TRBD1 identical over 7 bases. The length of the CDR3 is 14 residues. CDR1 and CDR2 (germline): SGDLS, YYNGEE. Trimming at V came to 5 bases and at J to 1 base, leaving 5 bases not matched to a gene. The CDR3 DNA is TGTGCCAGCAGTCCGGGACAGACGAACACTGAAGCTTTCTTT. It is translated as CASSPGQTNTEAFF.

The chain carries TRBV7-9 and TRBJ1-1; TRBD1 is a possible D gene (5 bases). CDR3 length: 19 amino acids. The germline V gene encodes CDR1 SEHNR and CDR2 FQNEAQ (reference sequence). Trimming left V 2 bases short and J 1 base short, with 23 bases between. In DNA, the CDR3 is TGTGCCAGCAGCTTAAACCCTCTTAGGGGTCCTCATACGAACACTGAAGCTTTCTTT. Translation: CASSLNPLRGPHTNTEAFF.

The rearrangement links TRBV6-4 to TRBJ2-1; D is perhaps TRBD2 (6 bases). CDR3 length: 15 amino acids. Germline CDR1 MRHNA, CDR2 SNTAGT. Trimming left V 6 bases short and J 5 bases short, with 17 bases between. This chain's CDR3 is CASSIESGQNNEQFF. The CDR3, as DNA: TGTGCCAGCAGCATCGAAAGCGGGCAGAACAATGAGCAGTTCTTC.

This clone was observed a single time. The chain couples TRBV2 to TRBJ1-1; D possibly corresponds to TRBD1 (5 bases). V was shortened by 8 bases and J by 1 base, with 20 bases between the two germline ends. Germline V gene lookup returns CDR1 SNHLY and CDR2 FYNNEI. This CDR3 comprises 16 residues. CDR3 protein: CASRIDRQTSNTEAFF. CDR3 nucleotide sequence: TGTGCCAGCCGAATTGACCGACAGACTTCGAACACTGAAGCTTTCTTT. Filled out from reference TRBV2 and TRBJ1-1, the complete variable domain reads EPEVTQTPSHQVTQMGQEVILRCVPISNHLYFYWYRQILGQKVEFLVSFYNNEISEKSEIFDDQFSVERPDGSNFTLKIRSTKLEDSAMYFCASRIDRQTSNTEAFFGQGTRLTVV.

Concerning this clone: The sample contains more than one DNA sequence encoding this CDR3. V usage is TRBV5-4 and J usage is TRBJ2-5; no firm D call. V gave up 0 bases and J gave up 1 base, with 7 bases separating them. The CDR3 sequence is 14 residues long. Germline V gene lookup returns CDR1 SGHNT and CDR2 YYREEE (reference sequence). The CDR3 reads CASSLGGSQETQYF. In DNA form, the CDR3 reads TGTGCCAGCAGCTTGGGAGGAAGCCAAGAGACCCAGTACTTC.

This chain links TRBV7-9 with TRBJ2-7, with D possibly TRBD1 on 5 matching bases. Germline-derived CDR1 and CDR2 are SEHNR and FQNEAQ (reference sequence). V lost 1 base to trimming and J lost 2 bases, with 12 bases between them. CDR3 length equals 15 residues. CDR3 sequence: CASSLEATETYEQYF. CDR3 nucleotide sequence: TGTGCCAGCAGCTTAGAGGCGACAGAAACCTACGAGCAGTACTTC.

The chain employs TRBV7-2 and TRBJ2-7; D ambiguous. There are 12 residues in the CDR3. Trimming left V 1 base short and J 4 bases short, with 5 bases between. Germline V gives CDR1 SGHTA, CDR2 FQGNSA. CDR3 coding DNA: TGTGCCAGCAGCTTAGTACAGTACGAGCAGTACTTC. Its protein product is CASSLVQYEQYF.

This chain uses TRBV5-4 with TRBJ2-7; maybe TRBD2 (6 bases). The CDR3 consists of 16 residues. V lost 5 bases and J lost 0, with 18 bases in between. The germline V gene encodes CDR1 SGHNT and CDR2 YYREEE (reference sequence). The CDR3 nucleotides are TGTGCCAGCAGTTCCTCCGGGAGAATAAGCTCCTACGAGCAGTACTTC. This sequence encodes CASSSSGRISSYEQYF. Full variable domain (outside the CDR3, taken from reference TRBV5-4 and TRBJ2-7): ETGVTQSPTHLIKTRGQQVTLRCSSQSGHNTVSWYQQALGQGPQFIFQYYREEENGRGNFPPRFSGLQFPNYSSELNVNALELDDSALYLCASSSSGRISSYEQYFGPGTRLTVT.

The chain joins TRBV7-2 to TRBJ1-5, with TRBD1 identical over 7 bases. This CDR3 comprises 14 residues. The V gene's germline CDR1 is SGHTA and CDR2 FQGNSA. V gave up 2 bases and J gave up 3 bases; unmatched junction bases: 1. The CDR3 protein is CASSLKGANQPQHF. CDR3 DNA sequence: TGTGCCAGCAGCTTAAAGGGGGCCAATCAGCCCCAGCATTTT.

The chain couples TRBV19 to TRBJ2-1; 10 bases line up with TRBD1. The CDR3 totals 19 residues. The germline CDR1 and CDR2 sequences are LNHDA and SQIVND (reference sequence). V gave up 0 bases and J gave up 2 bases; unmatched junction bases: 10. The CDR3 loop reads CASSIDAAPGQGTYNEQFF. CDR3 coding DNA: TGTGCCAGTAGTATAGACGCGGCTCCGGGACAGGGGACCTACAATGAGCAGTTCTTC. Full variable domain (remainder filled in from reference TRBV19 and TRBJ2-1): DGGITQSPKYLFRKEGQNVTLSCEQNLNHDAMYWYRQDPGQGLRLIYYSQIVNDFQKGDIAEGYSVSREKKESFPLTVTSAQKNPTAFYLCASSIDAAPGQGTYNEQFFGPGTRLTVL.

On this clone itself: Germline and junction disagree at one end, which may indicate a read error. CDR3 sequence: CTSRSGANEKLFF. The CDR3 nucleotides read TGTACCAGCAGGTCAGGGGCTAATGAAAAACTGTTTTTT. The rearrangement joins TRBV27 to TRBJ1-4; possibly TRBD1 for D (6 bases). The germline V gene has CDR1 MNHEY and CDR2 SMNVEV (reference sequence). There are 13 residues in the CDR3. Using reference TRBV27 and TRBJ1-4 for the parts outside the CDR3, the full variable domain is EAQVTQNPRYLITVTGKKLTVTCSQNMNHEYMSWYRQDPGLGLRQIYYSMNVEVTDKGDVPEGYKVSRKEKRNFPLILESPSPNQTSLYFCTSRSGANEKLFFGSGTQLSVL.

Note on this clone: The sample contains more than one DNA sequence encoding this CDR3. J is TRBJ2-1 and V is TRBV28, with 8 bases matching TRBD1. The germline gives CDR1 MDHEN, CDR2 SYDVKM. This CDR3 comprises 15 residues. Trimming cost V 6 bases and J 1 base; bases outside gene matches: 5. CDR3 bases: TGTGCCAGCAGCCCGACAGGGGCGTCCTACAATGAGCAGTTCTTC. Protein sequence: CASSPTGASYNEQFF.

The chain couples TRBV1 to TRBJ2-5; TRBD2, the D gene given by the table, was not confirmed from the DNA. TRBV1 is recorded as a pseudogene. This CDR3 has 14 residues. The CDR3 loop reads CTSSPGTSEETQYF. The CDR3 bases are TGCACCAGCAGCCCCGGGACTAGCGAAGAGACCCAGTACTTC.

This chain connects TRBV19 to TRBJ2-1; D is possibly TRBD1 (6 bases). The germline V gene has CDR1 LNHDA and CDR2 SQIVND (reference sequence). The CDR3 totals 15 residues. Deletions cut 6 bases from V and 0 bases from J, with 12 bases between. The CDR3: CASSPGQSSYNEQFF. Written as DNA, the CDR3 is TGTGCCAGTAGCCCCGGACAGAGCTCCTACAATGAGCAGTTCTTC.

CDR3 coding DNA: TGCGCCAGCAGTTTTGGGGGACAGGCTGAAGCTTTCTTT. It encodes CASSFGGQAEAFF. The rearrangement links TRBV10-2 to TRBJ1-1; 8 bases map to TRBD1. Germline V lookup: CDR1 WSHSY, CDR2 SAAADI. Losses at the gene ends were 5 bases for V and 6 bases for J; bases not matched to a gene: 5. The CDR3 sequence is 13 residues long.

V gene TRBV6-5 combines with J gene TRBJ2-5, with 7 bases identical to TRBD1. The J call may be wrong; the DNA end is better matched by TRBJ2-7. CDR3 length equals 16 residues. From germline, CDR1 is MNHEY and CDR2 SVGAGI. The CDR3 DNA follows: TGTGCCAGCAGTTACAGTGACAGGGTGGGCTCCTACGAGCAGTACTTC. It translates to CASSYSDRVGSYEQYF.

The chain combines TRBV7-2 with TRBJ1-2, with D perhaps matching TRBD1 (6 bases). The germline CDR1 and CDR2 sequences are SGHTA and FQGNSA. Trimming shortened V by 0 bases and J by 6 bases, and 26 bases separated the two germline ends. This CDR3 is built from 19 residues. The CDR3 DNA follows: TGTGCCAGCAGCTTAGCCCACCGACTAAAATCCGGGACAACGAATGGCTACACCTTC. As protein: CASSLAHRLKSGTTNGYTF.

The rearrangement joins TRBV6-5 to TRBJ1-6; 9 positions match TRBD1. V was pared by 10 bases and J by 6 bases, with 4 bases of the junction left unmatched. The length of the CDR3 is 13 residues. In germline, CDR1 is MNHEY, CDR2 SVGAGI. CDR3 sequence: CATGTGTNSPLHF. CDR3 DNA sequence: TGTGCCACCGGGACAGGGACTAATTCACCCCTCCACTTT.

This chain links TRBV19 with TRBJ2-7, with 7 bases matching TRBD1. Germline CDR1 reads LNHDA; CDR2 reads SQIVND (reference sequence). J gave up 2 bases and V 6 bases, and 4 bases lay outside the gene matches. This CDR3 region has 13 residues. Here the CDR3 reads CASRGQTTYEQYF. In nucleotides, the CDR3 is TGTGCCAGTAGGGGACAGACTACCTACGAGCAGTACTTC. The full variable domain, completed using reference TRBV19 and TRBJ2-7, is DGGITQSPKYLFRKEGQNVTLSCEQNLNHDAMYWYRQDPGQGLRLIYYSQIVNDFQKGDIAEGYSVSREKKESFPLTVTSAQKNPTAFYLCASRGQTTYEQYFGPGTRLTVT.

This rearrangement joins TRBV7-2 to TRBJ2-7; 9 bases line up with TRBD1. The CDR3 totals 15 residues. Looked up from germline, CDR1 is SGHTA and CDR2 is FQGNSA. V trimming: 5 bases; J trimming: 5 bases; junction bases outside the gene matches: 10. CDR3 sequence reads: CASSLVRDRVHEQYF. The CDR3 bases are TGTGCCAGCAGCCTGGTCCGGGACAGGGTCCACGAGCAGTACTTC.

The chain joins TRBV6-6 to TRBJ1-5; D not resolved. V was pared by 2 bases and J by 4 bases, with 9 bases between. Germline CDR1 reads MNHNY; CDR2 reads SVGAGI (reference sequence). The CDR3 spans 14 residues. The CDR3 DNA reads TGTGCCAGCAGTTACCGAGGAGGGAATCAGCCCCAGCATTTT. This codes for CASSYRGGNQPQHF.

This chain links TRBV13 with TRBJ1-2; D not certain. With 8 bases removed from V and 2 bases from J, the gap between germline ends came to 12 bases. The germline V gene has CDR1 PRHDT and CDR2 FYEKMQ (reference sequence). This CDR3 contains 13 residues. In DNA form, the CDR3 reads TGTGCCAGCTACGGCGGGAAAAACTATGGCTACACCTTC. Translation gives CASYGGKNYGYTF.

V is TRBV6-5 and J is TRBJ2-4; 7 bases line up with TRBD2. There are 15 residues in the CDR3. Germline values: CDR1 MNHEY, CDR2 SVGAGI. The V segment lost 10 bases and the J segment 1 base; nucleotides outside the gene matches: 10. The CDR3: CATTSGGLAKNIQYF. CDR3 sequence (DNA): TGTGCCACCACGTCGGGGGGATTGGCCAAAAACATTCAGTACTTC.